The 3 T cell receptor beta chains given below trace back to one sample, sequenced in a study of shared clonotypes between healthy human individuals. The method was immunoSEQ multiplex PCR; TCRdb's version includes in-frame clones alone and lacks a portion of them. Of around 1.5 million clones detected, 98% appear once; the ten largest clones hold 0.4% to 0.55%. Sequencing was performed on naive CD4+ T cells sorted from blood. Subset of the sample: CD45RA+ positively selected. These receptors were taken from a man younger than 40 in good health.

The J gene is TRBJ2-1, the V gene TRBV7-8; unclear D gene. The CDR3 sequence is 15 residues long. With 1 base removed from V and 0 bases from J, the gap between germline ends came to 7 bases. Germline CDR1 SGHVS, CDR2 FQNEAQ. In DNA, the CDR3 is TGTGCCAGCAGCTTAGAAGTAGACTCCTACAATGAGCAGTTCTTC. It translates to CASSLEVDSYNEQFF.

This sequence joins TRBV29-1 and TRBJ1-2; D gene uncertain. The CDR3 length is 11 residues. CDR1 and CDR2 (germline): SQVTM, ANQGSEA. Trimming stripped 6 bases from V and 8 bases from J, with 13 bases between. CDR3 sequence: CSVHEGFGYTF. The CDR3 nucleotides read TGCAGCGTCCACGAGGGATTCGGCTACACCTTC.

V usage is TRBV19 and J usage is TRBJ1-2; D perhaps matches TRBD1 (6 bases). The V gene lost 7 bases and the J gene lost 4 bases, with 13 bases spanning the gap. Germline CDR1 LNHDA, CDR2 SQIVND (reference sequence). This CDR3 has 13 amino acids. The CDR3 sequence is CASNQGPGYGYTF. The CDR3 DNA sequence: TGTGCCAGTAATCAGGGGCCGGGCTATGGCTACACCTTC.